This is a list of T cell receptor beta chains from one sample in a study of cytomegalovirus exposure and HLA in healthy donors. Clones were sequenced by immunoSEQ multiplex PCR, and TCRdb holds only the in-frame ones, with some missing. Of about 140,000 clones in the sample, about four fifths are singletons; the top ten hold about 3.8%. The specimen was PBMCs. The origin of the receptors is a man aged 40-55 years in good health and CMV-seropositive. Both conserved end residues are part of each CDR3. The D gene is left open where the match is weak. Not every row has a clone size; where given, it reads once, few, many or a size class.

v_call	clone_size	j_call	d_call	cdr3_nt	cdr3_aa
TRBV28	once	TRBJ1-2	TRBD1	TGTGCCAGCAGCTTACCCCAGGGGGGTACGAACTATGGCTACACCTTC	CASSLPQGGTNYGYTF
TRBV7-3	-	TRBJ2-5	-	TGTGCCAGCAGCCGCGGGGTAGGAGTGAAAGAGACCCAGTACTTC	CASSRGVGVKETQYF
TRBV7-3	-	TRBJ1-1	-	TGTGCCAGCAGCTTACGGGGGTCCATGAACACTGAAGCTTTCTTT	CASSLRGSMNTEAFF
TRBV18	-	TRBJ1-2	TRBD1	TGTGCCAGCTCACCCGGGACAGGGTTAGATTCGGCTGGCTACACCTTC	CASSPGTGLDSAGYTF
TRBV6-5	-	TRBJ1-1	-	TGTGCCAGCACCCCCCTTGTTGAGAATACTGAAGCTTTCTTT	CASTPLVENTEAFF
TRBV28	-	TRBJ1-2	TRBD1	TGTGCCAGCAGTCCGCCGGGACAGGGGTGGAACTATGGCTACACCTTC	CASSPPGQGWNYGYTF
TRBV10-3	-	TRBJ2-7	TRBD1	TGTGCCATCAAGGGGACAGGGGGTAGTAACGAGCAGTACTTC	CAIKGTGGSNEQYF
TRBV2	-	TRBJ1-2	TRBD1	TGTGCCAGCAGTCAGACAGGGGGCGTCGATGGCTACACCTTC	CASSQTGGVDGYTF
TRBV11-2	-	TRBJ1-2	-	TGTGCCAGCAGCTCTAGGCTGATTAACTATGGCTACACCTTC	CASSSRLINYGYTF
TRBV5-6	few	TRBJ2-7	-	TGTGCCAGCATGACGGGGGGCCTCAGCTACGAGCAGTACTTC	CASMTGGLSYEQYF
TRBV5-1	-	TRBJ2-1	TRBD2	TGCGCCAGCAGCCCTCCGGAGCGGGGCGCTGAGCAGTTCTTC	CASSPPERGAEQFF
TRBV6-5	-	TRBJ2-7	TRBD1	TGTGCCAGCAGTAGGGACAGGGGGCGGTACGAGCAGTACTTC	CASSRDRGRYEQYF
TRBV25-1	-	TRBJ1-4	-	TGTGCCAGCAGTGAAGACGGGGGATTTGCAACTAATGAAAAACTGTTTTTT	CASSEDGGFATNEKLFF
TRBV18	-	TRBJ1-2	TRBD1	TGTGCCAGCTCACCTCCAGGGGGCTCAAACTATGGCTACACCTTC	CASSPPGGSNYGYTF
TRBV5-5	few	TRBJ1-1	-	TGTGCCAGCAGCTATCAAACACAGAACACTGAAGCTTTCTTT	CASSYQTQNTEAFF
TRBV4-3	few	TRBJ2-1	-	TGCGCCAGCAGCCAAGAAGACTTCGTCAGAGAGCAGTTCTTC	CASSQEDFVREQFF
TRBV5-1	once	TRBJ1-2	-	TGCGCCAGCAGCCCTGGGGCAGCCTCACCATATGGCTACACCTTC	CASSPGAASPYGYTF
TRBV5-1	-	TRBJ2-1	TRBD2	TGCGCCAGCAGCTTGGCCACCGCGGGGGGGGCGAAGGAGCAGTTCTTC	CASSLATAGGAKEQFF
TRBV7-9	-	TRBJ1-1	-	TGTGCCAGCAGCTCCGACAGAGCTGCCCGAGAAGCTTTCTTT	CASSSDRAAREAFF
TRBV4-1	-	TRBJ2-3	-	TGCGCCAGCAGCCAAGTTAAACGGTCTAGCACAGATACGCAGTATTTT	CASSQVKRSSTDTQYF
TRBV9	-	TRBJ2-1	-	TGTGCCAGCAGCGTCGGTCAGGGTATCGATGAGCAGTTCTTC	CASSVGQGIDEQFF
TRBV6-6	-	TRBJ1-2	-	TGTGCCAGCAGTTACTCGGGTCGGGGGAACTATGGCTACACCTTC	CASSYSGRGNYGYTF
TRBV6-5	-	TRBJ1-2	TRBD1	TGTGCCAGCAGCAAGGGACAGGAGCTTAGGGGCGGCTACACCTTC	CASSKGQELRGGYTF
TRBV4-1	-	TRBJ1-1	-	TGCGCCAGCAGCCAACAGGGGACGAACACTGAAGCTTTCTTT	CASSQQGTNTEAFF
TRBV9	-	TRBJ1-1	TRBD1	TGTGCCAGCAGCGAGAGACAGGGGACCGAAGCTTTCTTT	CASSERQGTEAFF
TRBV6-5	-	TRBJ1-5	-	TGTGCCAGCAGTCCCTCGGGAAGCAATCAGCCCCAGCATTTT	CASSPSGSNQPQHF
TRBV6-5	-	TRBJ2-1	TRBD2	TGTGCCAGCAGAAACTCGGGAGGCTCCTACAATGAGCAGTTCTTC	CASRNSGGSYNEQFF
TRBV2	-	TRBJ2-2	TRBD2	TGTGCCAGCAAAAGTGGAGCGGGAGGGCCGGGGGACACCGGGGAGCTGTTTTTT	CASKSGAGGPGDTGELFF
TRBV7-8	-	TRBJ1-1	-	TGTGCCAGCAGCTTAGCCATATCCCTCGGGGAAGCTTTCTTT	CASSLAISLGEAFF
TRBV18	-	TRBJ2-5	-	TGTGCCAGCTCACCGATCCACCCGGGTGGGAGGATTGGAGAGACCCAGTACTTC	CASSPIHPGGRIGETQYF
TRBV6-6	-	TRBJ1-2	-	TGTGCCAGCAGCGCCAACGGGTATGGCAGTGGTGGCTACACCTTC	CASSANGYGSGGYTF
TRBV5-8	few	TRBJ1-5	TRBD1	TGTGCCAGCAGCTTGAAAAGGGACAGGGCGGTCGTGGGCAATCAGCCCCAGCATTTT	CASSLKRDRAVVGNQPQHF
TRBV5-1	-	TRBJ1-2	-	TGCGCCAGCAGCCCTAATGACTATGGCTACACCTTC	CASSPNDYGYTF
TRBV9	-	TRBJ1-2	-	TGTGCCAGCAGCGCACCCACATATGGCTACACCTTC	CASSAPTYGYTF
TRBV14	-	TRBJ2-2	-	TGTGCCAGCAGCCAAACGCGGAACACCGGGGAGCTGTTTTTT	CASSQTRNTGELFF
TRBV7-2	-	TRBJ1-5	-	TGTGCCAGCAGCTTAGACGGAGGGGTTAACCAGCCCCAGCATTTT	CASSLDGGVNQPQHF
TRBV6-1	-	TRBJ2-7	TRBD2	TGTGCCAGCACCGAGACTAGCGGGAGACTTTACGAGCAGTACTTC	CASTETSGRLYEQYF
TRBV14	few	TRBJ1-1	-	TGTGCCAGCAGCCAAGGACAGATACTTGGAGCTTTCTTT	CASSQGQILGAFF
TRBV7-3	-	TRBJ2-2	-	TGTGCCAGCAGCCGGGGGTCGAACACCGAGGAGCTGTTTTTT	CASSRGSNTEELFF